The text below deals with one T cell receptor beta chain. The data belong to a study of blood T cell repertoires in COVID-19. On the study more broadly: PBMCs, B-cell-depleted T cells, or T cells were the source of the cDNA or gDNA that made up the material.

Germline-derived CDR1 and CDR2 are MNHEY and SVGEGT. After removal of 5 bases from V and 7 bases from J, the junction contained 16 bases not matched to a gene. CDR3 size: 16 residues. Generated by immunoSEQ multiplex PCR, the TCRdb table keeps only in-frame clones and is missing some. The table has roughly 49,000 clones, 75% to 90% seen once; the top ten hold 4% to 6%. The chain joins TRBV6-2 or TRBV6-3 to TRBJ1-2; 7 bases agree with TRBD1. Sequenced sample: peripheral blood. The TCR was taken from a man aged 55 to 70 with active COVID-19. CDR3 coding DNA: TGTGCCAGCAGTGGCGTACAGGGGAGAGAACGAGTTGGCTACACCTTC. Amino acid sequence: CASSGVQGRERVGYTF.